This entry describes one TCR beta chain. Its antigen is not known. Measured with immunoSEQ multiplex PCR; TCRdb has only the in-frame clones, and not every one. The sample carries 150,000 to 200,000 clones, about 81% recorded once. The sample belongs to a study of cytomegalovirus exposure and HLA in healthy donors. General observations from the study: Among TCR beta chains, those listed as cytomegalovirus-associated numbered around 180. The authors confirmed in vitro that three CMV-associated chains were specific for CMV antigens.

Germline V lookup: CDR1 LNHDA, CDR2 SQIVND (reference sequence). The CDR3 loop spans 14 amino acids. The V and J ends lost 3 bases and 4 bases respectively, with 12 bases between them. The chain is built from TRBV19 and TRBJ2-5, with no clear D. The specimen sequenced was PBMCs. The source of this sequence is a woman aged 25 to 39 in good health and CMV-seronegative. The CDR3 sequence: CASSIGELPETQYF. The CDR3 DNA sequence: TGTGCCAGTAGTATTGGTGAACTTCCAGAGACCCAGTACTTC.